These 32 T cell receptor beta chains were all obtained from the same sample, sequenced in a study of shared clonotypes between healthy human individuals. The method was immunoSEQ multiplex PCR; TCRdb's version includes in-frame clones alone and lacks a portion of them. The sample gives over a million clones, 75% to 85% of which show up once; 0.6% to 0.75% is in the top ten. The sequencing input was memory CD4+ T cells from PBMCs. The subset denotes: CD45RA-negative fraction. The receptors come from a man aged 18 to 30 in good health. Some clones in this sample may be carry-over from other donors' samples.

The chain is built from TRBV7-3 and TRBJ1-1; no clear D gene. The CDR3 loop spans 13 amino acids. Germline CDR1 reads SGHTA; CDR2 reads FQGTGA. Trimming took off 2 bases at V and 7 bases at J, with 11 bases between the two ends. The CDR3 loop is CASSLRMWGEAFF. DNA of the CDR3: TGTGCCAGCAGCTTACGGATGTGGGGTGAAGCTTTCTTT.

In the case of this clone: This CDR3 is also generated by other DNA sequences in the sample. The V gene is TRBV7-3, the J gene TRBJ2-3; 11 bases map to TRBD2. CDR1 and CDR2 from the germline V gene are SGHTA and FQGTGA. The CDR3 contains 16 residues. V lost 4 bases to trimming and J lost 6 bases; unmatched junction nucleotides: 9. CDR3 amino acids: CASSSIAGGPGDTQYF. The DNA of the CDR3 is TGTGCCAGCAGCTCCATAGCGGGAGGGCCGGGGGATACGCAGTATTTT.

CDR3 region: CASSFSFTSTEAFF. CDR3 bases: TGTGCCAGCAGCTTCTCATTCACGAGTACTGAAGCTTTCTTT. J is TRBJ1-1 and V is TRBV11-2; no clear D gene. V dropped 3 bases and J dropped 5 bases, with 13 bases sitting between them. The CDR3 has 14 amino acids. Per germline, CDR1 SGHAT and CDR2 FQNNGV. The whole variable domain, remainder taken from reference TRBV11-2 and TRBJ1-1, is EAGVAQSPRYKIIEKRQSVAFWCNPISGHATLYWYQQILGQGPKLLIQFQNNGVVDDSQLPKDRFSAERLKGVDSTLKIQPAKLEDSAVYLCASSFSFTSTEAFFGQGTRLTVV.

The chain recombines TRBV28 with TRBJ1-5; the D is unclear. In germline, CDR1 is MDHEN, CDR2 SYDVKM. Trimming removed 2 bases from V and 3 bases from J, with 11 bases in between. The CDR3 is 15 amino acids. The CDR3 coding sequence is TGTGCCAGCAGTTTAGTTCGACGCTACAATCAGCCCCAGCATTTT. It is translated as CASSLVRRYNQPQHF.

The chain links TRBV9 to TRBJ2-1; no firm D call. V was shortened by 0 bases and J by 3 bases, with 10 bases between the two germline ends. The CDR3 is 15 residues long. Germline V gives CDR1 SGDLS, CDR2 YYNGEE. CDR3 loop: CASSVGSPLYNEQFF. In DNA form, the CDR3 reads TGTGCCAGCAGCGTAGGGTCGCCCCTCTACAATGAGCAGTTCTTC.

The J gene is TRBJ2-7, the V gene TRBV28, with 8 bases lining up with TRBD1. The CDR3 runs 15 residues. The germline gives CDR1 MDHEN, CDR2 SYDVKM. J was trimmed by 4 bases and V by 6 bases; bases with no gene match: 11. CDR3 in amino acids: CASRWTGQGIYEQYF. Written as DNA, the CDR3 is TGTGCCAGCAGGTGGACCGGACAGGGCATTTACGAGCAGTACTTC.

The chain is built from TRBV5-1 and TRBJ1-2, with 9 bases matching TRBD1. This CDR3 is 14 amino acids long. The V segment lost 0 bases and the J segment 8 bases; nucleotides outside the gene matches: 5. CDR1 is SGHRS and CDR2 is YFSETQ in the germline V gene. CDR3 sequence reads: CASSLVQGALGYTF. The CDR3 region has the DNA TGCGCCAGCAGCTTGGTACAGGGGGCGCTCGGCTACACCTTC.

J is TRBJ2-1 and V is TRBV29-1, with a tentative D call TRBD2 (5 bases). The germline V gene has CDR1 SQVTM and CDR2 ANQGSEA. This CDR3 is built from 15 residues. V was pared by 3 bases and J by 8 bases, with 20 bases between. The CDR3 sequence: CSVDKGLGRGDEQFF. The CDR3, as DNA: TGCAGCGTTGATAAGGGCCTAGGGAGAGGCGATGAGCAGTTCTTC.

V gene TRBV6-5 combines with J gene TRBJ2-1; the match to TRBD2 covers 10 bases. This CDR3 contains 15 residues. Germline CDR1 is MNHEY and CDR2 is SVGAGI. J gave up 6 bases and V 7 bases, and 9 bases lay outside the gene matches. The CDR3 coding sequence is TGTGCCAGCACCCAGCGGGAGGGGGCCTTCAATGAGCAGTTCTTC. It specifies CASTQREGAFNEQFF.

The gene calls are TRBV30 and TRBJ2-5; the match to TRBD2 covers 8 bases. The CDR3 runs 15 residues. CDR1 and CDR2 (germline): GTSNPN, SVGIG (reference sequence). Trimming cost V 2 bases and J 5 bases; bases outside gene matches: 10. The CDR3 is CAWSPSRGGWETQYF. The CDR3 DNA is TGTGCCTGGAGTCCTTCACGGGGGGGTTGGGAGACCCAGTACTTC.

On this clone itself: Germline and junction disagree at one end, which may indicate a read error. This chain joins TRBV27 and TRBJ2-7; the match to TRBD2 covers 9 bases. Germline V gene sequence: CDR1 MNHEY, CDR2 SMNVEV (reference sequence). CDR3 length: 15 amino acids. The CDR3 is CASSPILAGSYGQYF. DNA of the CDR3: TGTGCCAGCAGTCCTATTCTAGCGGGGTCCTACGGGCAGTACTTC.

The J gene is TRBJ2-3, the V gene TRBV11-2; D may be TRBD1 (5 bases). The CDR3 covers 15 residues. Germline V CDR1 and CDR2: SGHAT, FQNNGV. Trimming left V 4 bases short and J 2 bases short, with 13 bases between. The CDR3 loop reads CASSSTLRATDTQYF. The CDR3 DNA sequence: TGTGCCAGCAGCTCGACCCTCAGGGCCACAGATACGCAGTATTTT.

The chain joins TRBV5-1 to TRBJ2-1, with D possibly matching TRBD1 (5 bases). V dropped 4 bases and J dropped 4 bases, with 12 bases sitting between them. The CDR3 extends over 14 amino acids. Germline assignment: CDR1 SGHRS and CDR2 YFSETQ. Here the CDR3 DNA reads TGCGCCAGCAGCGGGTCAGGGATATACAATGAGCAGTTCTTC. Residues: CASSGSGIYNEQFF. Together with reference TRBV5-1 and TRBJ2-1, the CDR3 gives the full variable domain: KAGVTQTPRYLIKTRGQQVTLSCSPISGHRSVSWYQQTPGQGLQFLFEYFSETQRNKGNFPGRFSGRQFSNSRSEMNVSTLELGDSALYLCASSGSGIYNEQFFGPGTRLTVL.

In DNA, the CDR3 is TGCGCCAGCAGCACGGACTGGACCCCCTACGAGCAGTACTTC. It encodes CASSTDWTPYEQYF. The chain links TRBV5-1 to TRBJ2-7, with D perhaps TRBD2 (5 bases). Germline V gene sequence: CDR1 SGHRS, CDR2 YFSETQ. Trimming removed 4 bases at V and 2 bases at J, with 13 bases between. This CDR3 comprises 14 residues.

This sequence joins TRBV18 and TRBJ2-7, with D uncertain. CDR1 KGHSH and CDR2 LQKENI come from the germline V gene. V lost 1 base and J 0 bases, leaving 10 bases between the germline ends. The CDR3 sequence is 15 residues long. CDR3 residues: CASSPQMTVSYEQYF. Here the CDR3 DNA reads TGTGCCAGCTCACCACAGATGACGGTCTCCTACGAGCAGTACTTC.

The chain carries TRBV5-4 and TRBJ2-7, with a possible D match to TRBD1 (5 bases). V dropped 3 bases and J dropped 5 bases, with 15 bases sitting between them. Germline CDR1 and CDR2: SGHNT and YYREEE (reference sequence). The CDR3 is 14 residues long. CDR3 amino acids: CASSSTARNDEQYF. As DNA, the CDR3 is TGTGCCAGCAGCTCGACAGCCCGTAACGACGAGCAGTACTTC.

The CDR3 nucleotides read TGTGCCAGCAGCACAGGACTAGCGGTGGGCTCCTACAATGAGCAGTTCTTC. Amino acids: CASSTGLAVGSYNEQFF. The chain combines TRBV5-8 with TRBJ2-1; TRBD2 matches at 10 bases. Germline CDR1 reads SGHTS; CDR2 reads YDEGEE. The junction had 7 bases not matched to a gene; V was cut back by 4 bases and J by 0 bases. This CDR3 is 17 amino acids long.

V and J are TRBV2 and TRBJ1-5, with 7 bases matching TRBD1. The CDR3 runs 15 residues. The germline CDR1 and CDR2 sequences are SNHLY and FYNNEI. J lost 2 bases, V lost 8 bases, and 9 bases had no gene match. The CDR3 DNA reads TGTGCCAGCGGGGGGCTAGGGGGCGGCAATCAGCCCCAGCATTTT. It yields the protein CASGGLGGGNQPQHF.

The chain uses TRBV7-3 and TRBJ2-7, with D possibly being TRBD1 or TRBD2 (5 bases each). The CDR3 consists of 14 residues. Trimming removed 5 bases at V and 0 bases at J, with 11 bases between. Germline-derived CDR1 and CDR2 are SGHTA and FQGTGA. The CDR3 nucleotides are TGTGCCAGCAGCGCCTCCGGGACCTCCTACGAGCAGTACTTC. Its translation is CASSASGTSYEQYF.

The chain combines TRBV5-8 with TRBJ1-5, with TRBD1 identical over 9 bases. V was pared by 1 base and J by 7 bases, with 9 bases of the junction left unmatched. The germline V gene has CDR1 SGHTS and CDR2 YDEGEE. This CDR3 region has 16 residues. CDR3 in amino acids: CASSLWGQGQSQPQHF. The CDR3 DNA sequence: TGTGCCAGCAGCTTGTGGGGACAGGGTCAGTCGCAGCCCCAGCATTTT.

This clone was seen many times. The chain employs TRBV28 and TRBJ2-7; possible D gene TRBD1, 6 bases. CDR1 is MDHEN, CDR2 SYDVKM, per germline. Trimming removed 5 bases from V and 3 bases from J, with 17 bases in between. The CDR3 extends over 15 amino acids. In nucleotides, the CDR3 is TGTGCCAGCAGTCCGACCCCGACAGGAATCTACGAGCAGTACTTC. It encodes CASSPTPTGIYEQYF.

The rearrangement links TRBV29-1 to TRBJ2-3, with 8 bases matching TRBD2. The CDR3 runs to 18 residues. Per the germline V gene, CDR1 is SQVTM and CDR2 is ANQGSEA. After removal of 5 bases from V and 1 base from J, the junction contained 17 bases not matched to a gene. CDR3 sequence reads: CSVTGTDHGAGGTDTQYF. The CDR3 DNA sequence: TGCAGCGTTACCGGGACGGACCACGGAGCGGGAGGCACAGATACGCAGTATTTT.

The V and J genes are TRBV15 and TRBJ1-2; D gene uncertain. Germline V CDR1 and CDR2: LNHNV, YYDKDF (reference sequence). V dropped 0 bases and J dropped 0 bases, with 5 bases sitting between them. This CDR3 contains 14 residues. In nucleotides, the CDR3 is TGTGCCACCAGCAGAGATGGGGCTAACTATGGCTACACCTTC. Encoded protein: CATSRDGANYGYTF.

This clone was seen more than once but under ten times. The gene calls are TRBV5-4 and TRBJ2-3; D is perhaps TRBD2 (7 bases). Trimming cost V 3 bases and J 7 bases, with 21 bases left between them. Germline CDR1 reads SGHNT; CDR2 reads YYREEE (reference sequence). This CDR3 region has 16 residues. CDR3 amino acids: CASSWGAGLNPNTQYF. The CDR3 DNA sequence: TGTGCCAGCAGCTGGGGGGCGGGACTAAATCCCAATACGCAGTATTTT.

V and J are TRBV15 and TRBJ2-4; 9 bases map to TRBD2. With V trimmed by 3 bases and J by 8 bases, 5 bases remained unmatched. The CDR3 length is 14 residues. Germline V gives CDR1 LNHNV, CDR2 YYDKDF (reference sequence). The CDR3 region has the DNA TGTGCCACCAGCAGTGTGCGGGGGGGTTACATTCAGTACTTC. As protein: CATSSVRGGYIQYF. The variable domain in full, with the rest retrieved from reference TRBV15 and TRBJ2-4, is DAMVIQNPRYQVTQFGKPVTLSCSQTLNHNVMYWYQQKSSQAPKLLFHYYDKDFNNEADTPDNFQSRRPNTSFCFLDIRSPGLGDTAMYLCATSSVRGGYIQYFGAGTRLSVL.

The CDR3 region has the DNA TGCGCCAGCAGCTTGTATAACGGGGGGCAGGAGACCCAGTACTTC. It specifies CASSLYNGGQETQYF. The rearrangement uses TRBV5-1 and TRBJ2-5, with D perhaps TRBD2 (7 bases). Trimming took 1 base from V and 5 from J, leaving 15 bases between them. The CDR3 spans 15 residues. The germline gives CDR1 SGHRS, CDR2 YFSETQ. Filled out from reference TRBV5-1 and TRBJ2-5, the complete variable domain reads KAGVTQTPRYLIKTRGQQVTLSCSPISGHRSVSWYQQTPGQGLQFLFEYFSETQRNKGNFPGRFSGRQFSNSRSEMNVSTLELGDSALYLCASSLYNGGQETQYFGPGTRLLVL.

Worth noting for this clone: Other DNA sequences from this sample encode an identical CDR3 as well. CDR3 amino acids: CASSLGVYEQYF. CDR3 coding DNA: TGTGCCAGCAGTTTAGGGGTATACGAGCAGTACTTC. The chain combines TRBV28 with TRBJ2-7; D is ambiguous. This CDR3 contains 12 residues. V was trimmed by 2 bases and J by 4 bases, leaving 6 bases between them. In germline, CDR1 is MDHEN, CDR2 SYDVKM.

V and J are TRBV4-1 and TRBJ2-5, with 8 bases that match TRBD2. The V segment lost 6 bases and the J segment 3 bases; nucleotides outside the gene matches: 3. Germline assignment: CDR1 MGHRA and CDR2 YSYEKL. The CDR3 sequence is 13 residues long. CDR3 in amino acids: CASSPGREETQYF. Written as DNA, the CDR3 is TGCGCCAGCAGTCCCGGGAGGGAAGAGACCCAGTACTTC.

The chain joins TRBV4-2 to TRBJ2-1; D is ambiguous. CDR3 length equals 14 residues. The ends were cut back, 0 bases at V and 4 bases at J, with 7 bases in the middle. The germline V gene has CDR1 LGHNA and CDR2 YNFKEQ. The DNA of the CDR3 is TGTGCCAGCAGCCAAGATCCCTCTTACAATGAGCAGTTCTTC. It translates to CASSQDPSYNEQFF.

The genes are TRBV28 and TRBJ2-1; D remains ambiguous. V lost 5 bases and J 10 bases, leaving 12 bases between the germline ends. Germline V gives CDR1 MDHEN, CDR2 SYDVKM. This CDR3 is 12 amino acids long. This CDR3 reads CASSDLEREQFF. The CDR3, as DNA: TGTGCCAGCAGTGACCTCGAGAGAGAGCAGTTCTTC.

The chain recombines TRBV11-2 with TRBJ2-2, with 7 bases identical to TRBD2. CDR1 is SGHAT, CDR2 FQNNGV, per germline. The ends lost 5 bases at V and 2 bases at J; junction bases unmatched: 14. This CDR3 comprises 18 residues. The CDR3 coding sequence is TGTGCCAGCAGCAGAAGGCGTGGAGCGGGAACCAACACCGGGGAGCTGTTTTTT. Its translation: CASSRRRGAGTNTGELFF. The complete variable domain, with remaining parts taken from reference TRBV11-2 and TRBJ2-2, reads EAGVAQSPRYKIIEKRQSVAFWCNPISGHATLYWYQQILGQGPKLLIQFQNNGVVDDSQLPKDRFSAERLKGVDSTLKIQPAKLEDSAVYLCASSRRRGAGTNTGELFFGEGSRLTVL.

The chain joins TRBV28 to TRBJ2-3; a possible D gene is TRBD2 (6 bases). The CDR3 contains 14 residues. The V end lost 11 bases, the J end lost 7 bases, and 22 bases lay between the germline ends. Germline values: CDR1 MDHEN, CDR2 SYDVKM. The CDR3 loop is CASAGTLLGNTQYF. The CDR3 DNA reads as TGTGCCTCCGCCGGGACTCTCCTTGGAAATACGCAGTATTTT.